This T cell receptor (beta chain) derives from a study of blood T cell repertoires in COVID-19. Study summary: Nucleic acid was either cDNA or gDNA, and it came from T cells, B-cell-depleted T cells, or PBMCs.

Assay used: immunoSEQ multiplex PCR; TCRdb lists only in-frame clones, some missing. This table holds 200,000 to 250,000 clones, 70% to 85% found once. Cohorts were determined from participant-reported clinical history. Germline assignment: CDR1 LGHDT and CDR2 YNNKEL (reference sequence). The CDR3 is 17 residues long. Trimming took off 1 base at V and 4 bases at J, with 17 bases between the two ends. This sequence joins TRBV3-1 (or the pseudogene TRBV3-2) and TRBJ2-4; D perhaps matches TRBD2 (7 bases). The TCR was taken from a woman in her sixties or seventies who had recovered from COVID-19. Sample: PBMCs or T cells enriched from blood (not recorded which). In DNA form, the CDR3 reads TGTGCCAGCAGCCAAGTTTGGCAGGGAGGGACAAAAAACATTCAGTACTTC. Translated, it gives CASSQVWQGGTKNIQYF.